The clone carrying this T cell receptor (beta chain) turned up a few times. Its antigen is not identified. The sample belongs to a study of T-cell reconstitution after alpha-beta-depleted transplantation in children. General study results and limits: When one year had passed after transplant, most T-cell counts and diversity came from newly produced T cells. By about two months after transplant, alpha-beta T cells reportedly arose from several hundred graft clones that had expanded.

Germline lookup yields CDR1 DFQATT and CDR2 SNEGSKA (reference sequence). This CDR3 comprises 13 residues. The library targeted TCRbeta and was prepared with unique molecular identifiers. Each CDR3 protein is one row after TCRdb ran MiXCR on the PCR reads. The profile shows some 600,000 distinct CDR3 sequences, 10% to 15% of them singletons. This TCR was sampled from a male patient younger than 18 who had a stem cell transplant for acute myeloid leukemia, so the T cells may come from the graft donor. The gene calls are TRBV20-1 and TRBJ1-6; possibly TRBD1 for D (5 bases). Sequencing used PBMCs, mostly from graft donor cells, obtained 360 days after TCRalphabeta/CD19-depleted stem cell transplant. The CDR3: CSTRGGYNSPLHF. In DNA, the CDR3 is TGCAGCACAAGGGGAGGCTATAATTCACCCCTCCACTTT.